Below, 11 T cell receptor beta chains from the same sample are listed, as sequenced in a study of blood T cell repertoires in COVID-19. Some clones are missing from TCRdb's copy, which holds only in-frame ones; the method was immunoSEQ multiplex PCR. The sample has 200,000 to 250,000 clones, 75% to 90% seen once. The sequenced sample was PBMCs or T cells enriched from blood (not recorded which). The origin of the receptors is a woman under 30 in a cohort exposed to, infected with or recovered from COVID-19 (not recorded which).

The rearrangement uses TRBV3-1 (or the pseudogene TRBV3-2) and TRBJ1-2; D is unclear. The V end lost 4 bases, the J end lost 0 bases, and 12 bases lay between the germline ends. Germline V gene sequence: CDR1 LGHDT, CDR2 YNNKEL (reference sequence). The CDR3 runs to 15 residues. CDR3 loop: CASSRRLGANYGYTF. Here the CDR3 DNA reads TGTGCCAGCAGCCGGAGGTTAGGAGCTAACTATGGCTACACCTTC.

The CDR3 here is CASSQDPRGNYGYTF. The CDR3 DNA reads TGCGCCAGCAGCCAAGACCCTCGGGGGAACTATGGCTACACCTTC. V usage is TRBV4-1 and J usage is TRBJ1-2; D perhaps matches TRBD1 (5 bases). Trimming cost V 0 bases and J 2 bases, with 10 bases left between them. This CDR3 has 15 residues. Germline CDR1 is MGHRA and CDR2 is YSYEKL.

The chain is built from TRBV4-2 and TRBJ2-7, with 9 bases fitting TRBD2. Germline V lookup: CDR1 LGHNA, CDR2 YNFKEQ. V lost 0 bases, J lost 4 bases, and 7 bases stayed unmatched. This CDR3 is built from 16 residues. The CDR3 DNA reads TGTGCCAGCAGCCAAGATCGGCTAGCGGGGAGTTACGAGCAGTACTTC. Amino acids: CASSQDRLAGSYEQYF.

V usage is TRBV30 and J usage is TRBJ2-6, with 7 nucleotides matching TRBD2. The CDR3 contains 16 residues. Germline assignment: CDR1 GTSNPN and CDR2 SVGIG (reference sequence). V was clipped by 3 bases and J by 0 bases; unmatched bases: 5. As DNA, the CDR3 is TGTGCCTGGAGGGGGCGGGAGAGCTCTGGGGCCAACGTCCTGACTTTC. Amino acid sequence: CAWRGRESSGANVLTF. Full variable domain (rest looked up from reference TRBV30 and TRBJ2-6): SQTIHQWPATLVQPVGSPLSLECTVEGTSNPNLYWYRQAAGRGLQLLFYSVGIGQISSEVPQNLSASRPQDRQFILSSKKLLLSDSGFYLCAWRGRESSGANVLTFGAGSRLTVL.

V usage is TRBV6-5 and J usage is TRBJ1-5; the match to TRBD1 covers 8 bases. Germline V CDR1 and CDR2: MNHEY, SVGAGI. The V and J ends lost 5 bases and 4 bases, in that order; junction bases with no gene match: 7. The length of the CDR3 is 15 residues. In DNA, the CDR3 is TGTGCCAGCAGTCCCGACAGGGGAAGGAATCAGCCCCAGCATTTT. Translated, it gives CASSPDRGRNQPQHF.

The count of this clone is one. CDR3 loop: CASSRTVENTIYF. The CDR3 DNA is TGCGCCAGCAGCCGGACAGTAGAAAACACCATATATTTT. This chain uses TRBV5-1 with TRBJ1-3, with D tentatively TRBD1 (6 bases). V shed 4 bases and J shed 6 bases, with 11 bases lying between them. Germline CDR1 and CDR2: SGHRS and YFSETQ. CDR3 length equals 13 residues.

The chain uses TRBV19 and TRBJ2-6, with a possible D match to TRBD1 (5 bases). The CDR3 extends over 16 amino acids. CDR1 and CDR2 (germline): LNHDA, SQIVND (reference sequence). V lost 1 base and J lost 1, with 8 bases in between. CDR3 amino acids: CASSIVAGSGANVLTF. CDR3 DNA: TGTGCCAGTAGTATAGTAGCAGGGTCTGGGGCCAACGTCCTGACTTTC.

This clone appeared a single time. This rearrangement joins TRBV6-5 to TRBJ1-2; a weak D match, TRBD1 (6 bases). CDR3 length: 14 residues. Germline assignment: CDR1 MNHEY and CDR2 SVGAGI. Deletions cut 0 bases from V and 2 bases from J, with 7 bases between. Here the CDR3 reads CASSYSGANYGYTF. For the CDR3, the DNA is TGTGCCAGCAGTTACTCGGGGGCCAACTATGGCTACACCTTC.

This sequence joins TRBV14 and TRBJ1-2; D may be TRBD1 (6 bases). Germline values: CDR1 SGHDN, CDR2 FVKESK. The ends were cut back, 0 bases at V and 8 bases at J, with 10 bases in the middle. CDR3 length equals 13 residues. This CDR3 is CASSQDARGGYTF. The CDR3 DNA reads as TGTGCCAGCAGCCAAGATGCCAGGGGCGGCTACACCTTC.

The J gene is TRBJ1-5, the V gene TRBV10-3, with 9 bases that match TRBD1. V lost 4 bases to trimming and J lost 4 bases; unmatched junction nucleotides: 2. Germline V gene data show CDR1 as ENHRY and CDR2 as SYGVKD. This CDR3 is 14 amino acids long. In nucleotides, the CDR3 is TGTGCCATCAGTGGGGGGACAGGGAATCAGCCCCAGCATTTT. Its translation is CAISGGTGNQPQHF.

This clone occurred once. The rearrangement links TRBV20-1 to TRBJ1-1, with D perhaps TRBD1 (5 bases). With 6 bases removed from V and 1 base from J, the gap between germline ends came to 12 bases. This CDR3 contains 13 residues. Per the germline V gene, CDR1 is DFQATT and CDR2 is SNEGSKA (reference sequence). This CDR3 is CSASEQANTEAFF. The CDR3 DNA reads TGCAGTGCCAGTGAACAGGCGAACACTGAAGCTTTCTTT.